This T cell receptor (beta chain) was sequenced during a study of cytomegalovirus exposure and HLA in healthy donors. The CDR3 is 15 residues long. Per the germline V gene, CDR1 is SGHKS and CDR2 is YYEKEE (reference sequence). The junction had 7 bases not matched to a gene; V was cut back by 4 bases and J by 3 bases. This PCR relied on a set of 60 Vbeta primers and 13 Jbeta primers. The table came from immunoSEQ multiplex PCR; TCRdb's copy has only in-frame clones and leaves some out. Of about 190,000 clones listed, 60% to 80% are singletons. Source material: PBMCs. The chain couples TRBV5-5 to TRBJ1-2; 9 bases fit TRBD1. This TCR came from a woman aged 30 to 39 in good health and CMV-seropositive. The CDR3 region is CASSNGQGRYYGYTF. DNA of the CDR3: TGTGCCAGCAGCAACGGACAGGGGAGGTACTATGGCTACACCTTC.